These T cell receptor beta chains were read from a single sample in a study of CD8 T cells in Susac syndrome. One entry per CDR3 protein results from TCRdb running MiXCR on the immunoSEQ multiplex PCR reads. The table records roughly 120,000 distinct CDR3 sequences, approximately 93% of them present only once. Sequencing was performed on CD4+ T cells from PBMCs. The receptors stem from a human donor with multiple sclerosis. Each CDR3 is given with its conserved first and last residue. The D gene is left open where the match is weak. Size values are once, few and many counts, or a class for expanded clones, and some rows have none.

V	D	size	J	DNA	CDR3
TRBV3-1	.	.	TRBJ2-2	TGTGCCAGCACCAACGGGGGGCCAGAGAACACCGGGGAGCTGTTTTTT	CASTNGGPENTGELFF
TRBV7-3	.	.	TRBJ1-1	TGTGCCAGCAGCACAGGGCTAGGGAACACTGAAGCTTTCTTT	CASSTGLGNTEAFF
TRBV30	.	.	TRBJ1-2	TGTGCCTGGAGCGAACCCCCGGACAGTAACTATGGCTACACCTTC	CAWSEPPDSNYGYTF
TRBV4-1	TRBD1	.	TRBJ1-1	TGCGCCAGCAGCCAACCGGGACAGGATGGGGGAAGCACTGAAGCTTTCTTT	CASSQPGQDGGSTEAFF
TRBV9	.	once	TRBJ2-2	TGTGCCAGCAGCGTAGTTGATTTTGGGACCGGGGAGCTGTTTTTT	CASSVVDFGTGELFF
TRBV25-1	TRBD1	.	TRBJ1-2	TGTGCCAGCAGTGCGACAGGGGGCCGGGATGGCTACACCTTC	CASSATGGRDGYTF
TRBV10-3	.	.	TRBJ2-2	TGTGCCATCAGTGAATCAGAGGCAGGGCAAAACACCGGGGAGCTGTTTTTT	CAISESEAGQNTGELFF
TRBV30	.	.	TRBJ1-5	TGTGCCTGCCTCCAGGGTAAGGGCAATCAGCCCCAGCATTTT	CACLQGKGNQPQHF
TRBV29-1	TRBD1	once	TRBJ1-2	TGCAGCGTGCCACCGGGACAGGGTTTTCTCTATGGCTACACCTTC	CSVPPGQGFLYGYTF
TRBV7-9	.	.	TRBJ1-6	TGTGCCAGCAGCTCAAATTCACCCCTCCACTTT	CASSSNSPLHF
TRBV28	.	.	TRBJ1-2	TGTGCCAGCAGTTTGATCCAGCTCACTAACTATGGCTACACCTTC	CASSLIQLTNYGYTF
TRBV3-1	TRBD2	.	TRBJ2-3	TGTGCCAGCAGCCTTCCTGGGAGCGGGGGTGCCAGAGATACGCAGTATTTT	CASSLPGSGGARDTQYF
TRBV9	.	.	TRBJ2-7	TGTGCCAGCAGCGTAGCGATTGCCTACGAGCAGTACTTC	CASSVAIAYEQYF
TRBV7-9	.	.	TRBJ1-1	TGTGCCAGCAGCTTAACGGGGGCTTTCTTT	CASSLTGAFF
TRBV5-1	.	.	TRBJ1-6	TGCGCCAGCAGCCCGGCGGGACAAATCTATAGTTCACCCCTCCACTTT	CASSPAGQIYSSPLHF
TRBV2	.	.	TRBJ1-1	TGTGCCAGCAGTGATAGGACGGGAAACACTGAAGCTTTCTTT	CASSDRTGNTEAFF
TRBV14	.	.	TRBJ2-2	TGTGCCAGCAGCCAAGATCAGACCTGGGCCGGGGAGCTGTTTTTT	CASSQDQTWAGELFF
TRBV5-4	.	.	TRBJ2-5	TGTGCCAGCAGCTCCCTCCCGGAGCAAGAGACCCAGTACTTC	CASSSLPEQETQYF
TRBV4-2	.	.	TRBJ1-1	TGTGCCAGCAGCCGTGGTGCCAGGGCCTTGGGCACTGAAGCTTTCTTT	CASSRGARALGTEAFF
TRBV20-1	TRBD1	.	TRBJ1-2	TGCAGTGCTAGTGGACAGGCGGAGGGCTACACCTTC	CSASGQAEGYTF
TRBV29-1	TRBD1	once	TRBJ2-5	TGCAGCGTTGGGACAGGGGCAAGGAGAGAGACCCAGTACTTC	CSVGTGARRETQYF
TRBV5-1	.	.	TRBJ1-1	TGCGCCAGCAGCTTGGACCAGGGGCGAACTGAAGCTTTCTTT	CASSLDQGRTEAFF